A selection of T cell receptor beta chains follows, all from one sample in a study of cytomegalovirus exposure and HLA in healthy donors. Produced via immunoSEQ multiplex PCR; TCRdb's table is partial and in-frame only. The table for this sample gives tens of thousands of clones. The sequenced material came from PBMCs. The receptors here all came from a man aged 45-65 years in good health and CMV-seronegative. CDR3s include the opening cysteine and the closing phenylalanine or tryptophan. The order of the fields is V gene, D gene, J gene, CDR3 protein, CDR3 DNA. The D gene is left open where the match is weak.

>TRBV11-2|-|TRBJ1-5
CASSLGTVYQPQHF
TGTGCCAGCAGCTTAGGGACAGTTTATCAGCCCCAGCATTTT
>TRBV7-3|TRBD1|TRBJ1-2
CASSSKTGEGYTF
TGTGCCAGCAGCTCCAAGACAGGGGAAGGCTACACCTTC
>TRBV2|TRBD1|TRBJ1-2
CASITGTAINYGYTF
TGTGCCAGCATTACCGGGACAGCTATTAACTATGGCTACACCTTC
>TRBV6-5|-|TRBJ2-7
CASSSGGGSYEQYF
TGTGCCAGCAGTTCGGGGGGCGGATCCTACGAGCAGTACTTC
>TRBV9|-|TRBJ1-3
CASSVELGDHHGNTIYF
TGTGCCAGCAGCGTAGAATTAGGGGATCATCATGGAAACACCATATATTTT
>TRBV7-6|-|TRBJ1-2
CASSPMSTVNYGYTF
TGTGCCAGCAGCCCGATGAGCACTGTGAACTATGGCTACACCTTC
>TRBV11-1|-|TRBJ1-5
CASSLQEDQPQHF
TGTGCCAGCAGCTTACAGGAGGATCAGCCCCAGCATTTT
>TRBV5-5|TRBD1|TRBJ1-3
CASSWGQGHGNTIYF
TGTGCCAGCAGCTGGGGACAGGGGCACGGAAACACCATATATTTT
>TRBV18|-|TRBJ1-5
CASSLWRTRSNQPQHF
TGTGCCAGCTCACTGTGGAGAACCCGTAGCAATCAGCCCCAGCATTTT
>TRBV28|-|TRBJ1-5
CASRPMGARQPQHF
TGTGCCAGCAGACCTATGGGGGCACGTCAGCCCCAGCATTTT
>TRBV6-5|-|TRBJ1-6
CASSTGDSPLHF
TGTGCCAGCAGCACAGGAGATTCACCCCTCCACTTT
>TRBV5-1|-|TRBJ2-3
CASSPITGWANTDTQYF
TGCGCCAGCTCACCGATAACTGGGTGGGCCAACACAGATACGCAGTATTTT
>TRBV28|TRBD1|TRBJ2-5
CASSSGGNQETQYF
TGTGCCAGCAGTTCAGGGGGAAACCAAGAGACCCAGTACTTC
>TRBV4-1|TRBD2|TRBJ2-3
CASSPPSGAPIDTQYF
TGCGCCAGCAGCCCGCCGAGCGGGGCTCCGATAGATACGCAGTATTTT
>TRBV7-2|-|TRBJ2-7
CASSPWSGTYEQYF
TGTGCCAGCAGCCCCTGGAGCGGAACCTACGAGCAGTACTTC
>TRBV21-1|-|TRBJ1-1
CASSNRVRVNTEAFF
TGTGCCAGCAGCAATCGGGTCAGGGTGAACACTGAAGCTTTCTTT
>TRBV7-9|TRBD1|TRBJ1-5
CASSPGQGNQPQHF
TGTGCCAGCAGCCCAGGACAGGGCAATCAGCCCCAGCATTTT
>TRBV28|-|TRBJ2-2
CASGTPNTGELFF
TGTGCCAGTGGGACACCGAACACCGGGGAGCTGTTTTTT
>TRBV7-3|-|TRBJ2-7
CASSLTVAVSSYEQYF
TGTGCCAGCAGCTTAACGGTGGCGGTAAGCTCCTACGAGCAGTACTTC
>TRBV6-1|-|TRBJ1-2
CASSEEGGSNYGYTF
TGTGCCAGCAGTGAGGAAGGGGGATCGAACTATGGCTACACCTTC
>TRBV5-1|-|TRBJ2-5
CASSLGAAVGAQETQYF
TGCGCCAGCAGCTTGGGTGCTGCAGTAGGGGCCCAAGAGACCCAGTACTTC
>TRBV6-5|TRBD1|TRBJ1-2
CASSRGQGSYGYTF
TGTGCCAGCAGCCGTGGACAGGGATCCTATGGCTACACCTTC
>TRBV11-2|TRBD1|TRBJ2-7
CASSLDRGLGVYEQYF
TGTGCCAGCAGCTTAGACAGGGGGCTAGGGGTCTACGAGCAGTACTTC
>TRBV11-2|-|TRBJ1-2
CASSLALGRANGYTF
TGTGCCAGCAGCTTAGCGCTTGGCAGGGCCAATGGCTACACCTTC
>TRBV18|TRBD2|TRBJ2-3
CASSRGSSGVPDTQYF
TGTGCCAGCTCACGGGGGTCTAGCGGGGTCCCAGATACGCAGTATTTT
>TRBV18|-|TRBJ2-1
CASSPRGQLYNEQFF
TGTGCCAGCTCACCACGGGGGCAGCTTTACAATGAGCAGTTCTTC
>TRBV14|-|TRBJ2-2
CASSQDQGWTGELFF
TGTGCCAGCAGCCAAGACCAGGGATGGACCGGGGAGCTGTTTTTT
>TRBV5-1|TRBD2|TRBJ2-3
CASRRIAGVTDTQYF
TGCGCCAGCCGCCGGATAGCGGGGGTTACAGATACGCAGTATTTT
>TRBV9|TRBD1|TRBJ2-1
CASSVGGQGARDEQFF
TGTGCCAGCAGCGTAGGGGGACAGGGGGCGAGGGATGAGCAGTTCTTC
>TRBV6-1|-|TRBJ2-3
CASSGLPDTQYF
TGTGCCAGCAGTGGACTGCCAGATACGCAGTATTTT
>TRBV7-9|-|TRBJ2-6
CASTTGPRLSSGANVLTF
TGTGCCAGCACTACTGGGCCCAGGTTAAGCTCTGGGGCCAACGTCCTGACTTTC
>TRBV7-9|TRBD1|TRBJ2-5
CASSSTGGHHQETQYF
TGTGCCAGCAGTTCAACAGGGGGCCACCACCAAGAGACCCAGTACTTC
>TRBV4-3|TRBD2|TRBJ2-1
CASSRRLAESSYNEQFF
TGCGCCAGCAGCCGGCGGCTAGCGGAAAGCTCCTACAATGAGCAGTTCTTC
>TRBV4-3|TRBD1|TRBJ2-3
CASSQATGGPDTQYF
TGCGCCAGCAGCCAGGCTACAGGGGGCCCAGATACGCAGTATTTT
>TRBV6-4|-|TRBJ1-1
CASSEEGGLTEAFF
TGTGCCAGCAGTGAAGAGGGCGGCCTCACTGAAGCTTTCTTT
>TRBV11-1|TRBD1|TRBJ1-6
CASSDGQVGSPLHF
TGTGCCAGCAGCGATGGACAGGTTGGCTCACCCCTCCACTTT
>TRBV9|-|TRBJ2-5
CASSVTGGIETQYF
TGTGCCAGCAGCGTCACCGGGGGTATAGAGACCCAGTACTTC
>TRBV6-5|-|TRBJ1-2
CASSYSGFGNYGYTF
TGTGCCAGCAGTTATTCAGGGTTCGGTAACTATGGCTACACCTTC
>TRBV7-9|-|TRBJ1-2
CASSLLQYGYTF
TGTGCCAGCAGCTTACTCCAGTATGGCTACACCTTC
>TRBV5-1|-|TRBJ2-1
CASSLGGRSINEQFF
TGCGCCAGCAGCTTGGGAGGGCGGTCTATCAATGAGCAGTTCTTC
>TRBV19|-|TRBJ2-2
CASSIGTFGELFF
TGTGCCAGTAGTATCGGGACTTTCGGGGAGCTGTTTTTT
>TRBV5-1|-|TRBJ2-5
CASSLGPGRETQYF
TGCGCCAGCAGCTTGGGCCCTGGGAGGGAGACCCAGTACTTC
>TRBV4-1|TRBD1|TRBJ1-1
CASSQPKERTGSGLAFF
TGCGCCAGCAGCCAACCTAAAGAACGGACAGGCTCTGGGCTAGCTTTCTTT
>TRBV9|TRBD1|TRBJ1-3
CASSLRPGTGINSGNTIYF
TGTGCCAGCAGCTTGCGTCCCGGGACAGGGATCAACTCTGGAAACACCATATATTTT
>TRBV21-1|-|TRBJ2-5
CASSKVPTGGNQETQYF
TGTGCCAGCAGCAAAGTTCCCACAGGGGGCAACCAAGAGACCCAGTACTTC
>TRBV6-1|-|TRBJ2-2
CASARTPGELFF
TGTGCCAGCGCCCGGACTCCCGGGGAGCTGTTTTTT
>TRBV6-1|TRBD2|TRBJ2-5
CASSGTSGGFTAQYF
TGTGCCAGCAGTGGGACTAGCGGGGGCTTCACGGCCCAGTACTTC
>TRBV7-6|TRBD1|TRBJ2-7
CASRTGTGSYEQYF
TGTGCCAGCAGAACCGGGACAGGGTCCTACGAGCAGTACTTC
>TRBV9|-|TRBJ1-3
CASSVAWTASGNTIYF
TGTGCCAGCAGCGTAGCTTGGACAGCCTCTGGAAACACCATATATTTT
>TRBV9|TRBD1|TRBJ1-6
CASSPLGTDSSPLHF
TGTGCCAGCAGCCCTCTAGGGACAGATAGTTCACCCCTCCACTTT
>TRBV29-1|-|TRBJ2-1
CSVPGGFLSYNEQFF
TGCAGCGTCCCCGGGGGTTTCCTCTCCTACAATGAGCAGTTCTTC
>TRBV7-9|-|TRBJ2-3
CASSPWGGPPDTQYF
TGTGCCAGCAGCCCTTGGGGGGGCCCGCCAGATACGCAGTATTTT
>TRBV7-2|-|TRBJ2-7
CASSLETGFEQYF
TGTGCCAGCAGCCTTGAGACGGGGTTCGAGCAGTACTTC
>TRBV11-2|TRBD1|TRBJ2-7
CASSSWDRPGEQYF
TGTGCCAGCAGCTCCTGGGACAGGCCAGGCGAGCAGTACTTC
>TRBV5-1|TRBD1|TRBJ1-2
CASSLGGQIGYTF
TGCGCCAGCAGCTTGGGGGGACAGATTGGCTACACCTTC
>TRBV5-1|TRBD2|TRBJ2-5
CASSLMTSGGRQETQYF
TGCGCCAGCAGCTTGATGACTAGCGGGGGGCGGCAAGAGACCCAGTACTTC
>TRBV7-9|-|TRBJ2-7
CASSLPIDWQKSEQYF
TGTGCCAGCAGCCTACCGATCGACTGGCAAAAGAGCGAGCAGTACTTC